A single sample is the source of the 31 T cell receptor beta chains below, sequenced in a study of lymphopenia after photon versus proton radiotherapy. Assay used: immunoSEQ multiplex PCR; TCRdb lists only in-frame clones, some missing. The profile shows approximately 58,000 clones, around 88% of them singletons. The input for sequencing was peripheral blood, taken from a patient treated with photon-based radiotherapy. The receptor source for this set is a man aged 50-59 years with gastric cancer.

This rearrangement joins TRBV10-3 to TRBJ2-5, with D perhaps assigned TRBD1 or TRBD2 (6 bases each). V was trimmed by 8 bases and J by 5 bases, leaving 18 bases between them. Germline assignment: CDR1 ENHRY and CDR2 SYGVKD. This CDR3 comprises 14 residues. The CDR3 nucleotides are TGTGCCATCGCCGGGGCGGGAAGGGGGGAGACCCAGTACTTC. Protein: CAIAGAGRGETQYF.

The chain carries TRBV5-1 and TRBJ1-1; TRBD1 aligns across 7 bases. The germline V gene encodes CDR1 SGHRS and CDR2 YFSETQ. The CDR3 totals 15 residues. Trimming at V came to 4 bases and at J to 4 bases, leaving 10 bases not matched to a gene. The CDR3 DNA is TGCGCCAGCAGCGCAGCACAGGGGAGTGTCACTGAAGCTTTCTTT. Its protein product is CASSAAQGSVTEAFF.

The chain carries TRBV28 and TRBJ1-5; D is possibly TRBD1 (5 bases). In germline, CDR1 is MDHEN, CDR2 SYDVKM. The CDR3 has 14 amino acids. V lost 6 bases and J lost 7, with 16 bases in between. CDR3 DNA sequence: TGTGCCAGCAGCAACCTGGACCGGGGGCAGCCCCAGCATTTT. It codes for CASSNLDRGQPQHF.

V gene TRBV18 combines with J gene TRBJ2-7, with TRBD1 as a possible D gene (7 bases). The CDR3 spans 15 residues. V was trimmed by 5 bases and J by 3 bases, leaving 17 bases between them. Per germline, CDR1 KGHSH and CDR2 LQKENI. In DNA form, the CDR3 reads TGTGCCAGCTCAATGGGGCAGGGGGGACTCTACGAGCAGTACTTC. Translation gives CASSMGQGGLYEQYF.

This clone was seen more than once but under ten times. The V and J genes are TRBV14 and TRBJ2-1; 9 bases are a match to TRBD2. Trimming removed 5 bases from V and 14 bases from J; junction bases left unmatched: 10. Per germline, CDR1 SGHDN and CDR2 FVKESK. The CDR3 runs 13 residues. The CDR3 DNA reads TGTGCCAGCAGCAAGCCCCCGGGACTAGCCGAGTTCTTC. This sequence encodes CASSKPPGLAEFF.

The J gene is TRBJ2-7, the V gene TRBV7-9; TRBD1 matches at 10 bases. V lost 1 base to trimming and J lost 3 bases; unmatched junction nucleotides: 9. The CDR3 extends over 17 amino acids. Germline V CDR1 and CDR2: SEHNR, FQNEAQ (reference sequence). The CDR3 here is CASSLGLGTGVYYEQYF. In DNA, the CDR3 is TGTGCCAGCAGCTTAGGGCTGGGGACAGGGGTTTACTACGAGCAGTACTTC.

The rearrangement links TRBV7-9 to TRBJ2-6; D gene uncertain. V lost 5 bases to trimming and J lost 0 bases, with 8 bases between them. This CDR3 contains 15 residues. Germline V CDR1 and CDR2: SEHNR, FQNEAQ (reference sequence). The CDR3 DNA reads TGTGCCAGCAGCCTAGAACGCTCTGGGGCCAACGTCCTGACTTTC. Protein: CASSLERSGANVLTF.

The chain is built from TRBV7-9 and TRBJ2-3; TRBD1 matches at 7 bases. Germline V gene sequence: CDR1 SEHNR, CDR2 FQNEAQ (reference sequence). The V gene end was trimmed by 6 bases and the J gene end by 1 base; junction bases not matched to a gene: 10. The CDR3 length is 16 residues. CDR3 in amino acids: CASRPRLGQGTDTQYF. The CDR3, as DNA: TGTGCCAGCAGACCGAGGCTTGGACAGGGCACAGATACGCAGTATTTT.

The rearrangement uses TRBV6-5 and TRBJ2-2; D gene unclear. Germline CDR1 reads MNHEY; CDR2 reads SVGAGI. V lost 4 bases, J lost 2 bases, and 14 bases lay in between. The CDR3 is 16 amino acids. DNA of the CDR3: TGTGCCAGCAGTTCATACTGGGGTTCCAACACCGGGGAGCTGTTTTTT. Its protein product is CASSSYWGSNTGELFF.

The CDR3 bases are TGCGCCAGCAGCTTGGCCGAGTCGGGTGTCGGGGCAGGTGAGCAGTTCTTC. The encoded protein is CASSLAESGVGAGEQFF. The J gene is TRBJ2-1, the V gene TRBV5-1; D may correspond to TRBD1 or TRBD2 (5 bases each). Trimming cost V 0 bases and J 9 bases, with 22 bases left between them. Germline CDR1 reads SGHRS; CDR2 reads YFSETQ. This CDR3 contains 17 residues.

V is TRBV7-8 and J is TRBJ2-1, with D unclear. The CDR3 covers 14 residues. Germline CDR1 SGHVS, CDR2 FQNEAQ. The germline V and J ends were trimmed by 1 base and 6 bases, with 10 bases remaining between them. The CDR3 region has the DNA TGTGCCAGCAGCTTAGAAGGATTGGGCAATGAGCAGTTCTTC. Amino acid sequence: CASSLEGLGNEQFF.

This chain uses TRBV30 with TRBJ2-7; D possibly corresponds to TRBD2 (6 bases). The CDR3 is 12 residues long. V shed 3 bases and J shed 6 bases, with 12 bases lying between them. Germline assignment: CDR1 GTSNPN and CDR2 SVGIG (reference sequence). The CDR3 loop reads CAWRRLVGEQYF. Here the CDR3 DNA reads TGTGCCTGGAGGCGACTAGTGGGCGAGCAGTACTTC.

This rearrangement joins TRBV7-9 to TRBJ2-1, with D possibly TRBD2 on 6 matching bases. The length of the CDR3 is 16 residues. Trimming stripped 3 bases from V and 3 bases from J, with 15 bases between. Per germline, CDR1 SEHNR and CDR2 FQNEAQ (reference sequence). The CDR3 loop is CASSFYAGKDYNEQFF. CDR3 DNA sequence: TGTGCCAGCAGCTTTTATGCGGGGAAGGACTACAATGAGCAGTTCTTC.

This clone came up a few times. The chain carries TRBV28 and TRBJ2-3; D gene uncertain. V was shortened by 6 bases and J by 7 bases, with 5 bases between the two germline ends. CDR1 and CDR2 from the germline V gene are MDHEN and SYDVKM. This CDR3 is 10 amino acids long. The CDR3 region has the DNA TGTGCCAGCAGCACTTATACGCAGTATTTT. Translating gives CASSTYTQYF.

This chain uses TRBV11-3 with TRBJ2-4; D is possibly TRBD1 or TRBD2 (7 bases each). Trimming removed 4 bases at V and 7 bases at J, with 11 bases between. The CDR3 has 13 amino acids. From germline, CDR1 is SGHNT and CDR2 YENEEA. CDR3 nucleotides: TGTGCCAGCAGCTCCCAGGGGGGGAACATTCAGTACTTC. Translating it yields CASSSQGGNIQYF.

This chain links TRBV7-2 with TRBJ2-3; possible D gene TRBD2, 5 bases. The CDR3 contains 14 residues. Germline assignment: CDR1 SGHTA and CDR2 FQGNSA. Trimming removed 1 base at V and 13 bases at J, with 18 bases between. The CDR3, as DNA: TGTGCCAGCAGCTTAGAACCGGAGGCTAACACGGAGTATTTT. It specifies CASSLEPEANTEYF.

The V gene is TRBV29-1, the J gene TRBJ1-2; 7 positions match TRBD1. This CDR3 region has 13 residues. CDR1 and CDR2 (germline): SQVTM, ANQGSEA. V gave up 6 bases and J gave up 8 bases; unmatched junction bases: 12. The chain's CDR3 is CSVPSGQLGGYTF. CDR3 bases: TGCAGCGTGCCGTCGGGACAGTTGGGGGGCTACACCTTC.

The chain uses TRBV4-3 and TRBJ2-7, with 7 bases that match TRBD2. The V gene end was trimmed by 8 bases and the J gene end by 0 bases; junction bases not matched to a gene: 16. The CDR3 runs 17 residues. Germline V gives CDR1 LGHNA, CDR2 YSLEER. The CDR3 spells CASSLDRERGSSYEQYF. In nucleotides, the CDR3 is TGCGCCAGCTCCCTAGATCGGGAGCGGGGCTCCTCCTACGAGCAGTACTTC.

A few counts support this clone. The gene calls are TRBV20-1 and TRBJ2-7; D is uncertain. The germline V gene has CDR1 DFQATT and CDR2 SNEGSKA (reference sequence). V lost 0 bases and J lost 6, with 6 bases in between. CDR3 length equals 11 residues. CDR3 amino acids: CSARDSPEQYF. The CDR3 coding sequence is TGCAGTGCTAGAGATTCCCCCGAGCAGTACTTC.

The CDR3 DNA sequence: TGTGCCAGCAGTTTATGGGGGCGGGGGCGTGCCCTCTACGAGCAGTACTTC. It encodes CASSLWGRGRALYEQYF. The rearrangement uses TRBV28 and TRBJ2-7, with D possibly TRBD2 on 7 matching bases. This CDR3 region has 17 residues. Trimming took 0 bases from V and 3 from J, leaving 18 bases between them. Germline loops: CDR1 MDHEN, CDR2 SYDVKM.

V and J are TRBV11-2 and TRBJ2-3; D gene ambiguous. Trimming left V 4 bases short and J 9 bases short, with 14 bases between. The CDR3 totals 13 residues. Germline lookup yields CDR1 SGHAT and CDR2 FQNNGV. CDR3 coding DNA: TGTGCCAGCAGCTCCTCGTACCAGACAACGCAGTATTTT. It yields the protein CASSSSYQTTQYF.

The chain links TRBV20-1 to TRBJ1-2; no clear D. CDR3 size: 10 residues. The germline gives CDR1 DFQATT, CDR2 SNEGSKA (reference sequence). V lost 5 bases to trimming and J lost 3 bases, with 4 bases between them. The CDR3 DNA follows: TGCAGTGCTCGCGACTATGGCTACACCTTC. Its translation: CSARDYGYTF.

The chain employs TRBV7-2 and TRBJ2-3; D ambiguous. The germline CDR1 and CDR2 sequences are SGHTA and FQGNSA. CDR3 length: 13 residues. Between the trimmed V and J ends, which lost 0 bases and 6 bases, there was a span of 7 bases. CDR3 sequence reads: CASSLAPADTQYF. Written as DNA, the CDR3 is TGTGCCAGCAGCTTAGCGCCTGCGGATACGCAGTATTTT.

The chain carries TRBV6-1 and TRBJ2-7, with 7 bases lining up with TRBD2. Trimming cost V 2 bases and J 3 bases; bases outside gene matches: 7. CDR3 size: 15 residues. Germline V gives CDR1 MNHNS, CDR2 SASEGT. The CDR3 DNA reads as TGTGCCAGCAGTGAAATAGGCGGGAGTTACTACGAGCAGTACTTC. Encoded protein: CASSEIGGSYYEQYF.

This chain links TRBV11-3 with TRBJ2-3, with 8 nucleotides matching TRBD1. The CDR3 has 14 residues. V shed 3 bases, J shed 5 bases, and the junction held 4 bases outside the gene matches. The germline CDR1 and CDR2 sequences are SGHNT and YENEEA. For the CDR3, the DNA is TGTGCCAGCAGCTTGGACAGGGAAGGAGATACGCAGTATTTT. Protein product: CASSLDREGDTQYF. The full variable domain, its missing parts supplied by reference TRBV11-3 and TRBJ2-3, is EAGVVQSPRYKIIEKKQPVAFWCNPISGHNTLYWYLQNLGQGPELLIRYENEEAVDDSQLPKDRFSAERLKGVDSTLKIQPAELGDSAVYLCASSLDREGDTQYFGPGTRLTVL.

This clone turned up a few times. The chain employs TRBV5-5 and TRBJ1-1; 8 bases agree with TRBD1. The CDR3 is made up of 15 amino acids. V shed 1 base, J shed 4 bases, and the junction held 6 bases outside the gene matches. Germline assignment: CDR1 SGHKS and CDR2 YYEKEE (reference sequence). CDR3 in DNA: TGTGCCAGCAGCTTGACAGGGGGTATGGGCACTGAAGCTTTCTTT. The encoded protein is CASSLTGGMGTEAFF. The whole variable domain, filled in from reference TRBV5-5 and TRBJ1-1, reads DAGVTQSPTHLIKTRGQQVTLRCSPISGHKSVSWYQQVLGQGPQFIFQYYEKEERGRGNFPDRFSARQFPNYSSELNVNALLLGDSALYLCASSLTGGMGTEAFFGQGTRLTVV.

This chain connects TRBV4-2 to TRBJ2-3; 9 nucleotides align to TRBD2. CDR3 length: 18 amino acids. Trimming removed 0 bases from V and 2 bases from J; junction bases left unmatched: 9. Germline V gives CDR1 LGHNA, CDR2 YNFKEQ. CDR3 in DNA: TGTGCCAGCAGCCAAGAAAATCTGCTAGCGGGGCTCACAGATACGCAGTATTTT. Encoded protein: CASSQENLLAGLTDTQYF.

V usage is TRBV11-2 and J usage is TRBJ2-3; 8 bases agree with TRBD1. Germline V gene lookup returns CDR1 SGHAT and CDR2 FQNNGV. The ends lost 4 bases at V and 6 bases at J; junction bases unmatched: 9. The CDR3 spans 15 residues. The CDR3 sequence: CASSSQVTGGDTQYF. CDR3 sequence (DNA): TGTGCCAGCAGCTCGCAAGTCACAGGGGGGGATACGCAGTATTTT.

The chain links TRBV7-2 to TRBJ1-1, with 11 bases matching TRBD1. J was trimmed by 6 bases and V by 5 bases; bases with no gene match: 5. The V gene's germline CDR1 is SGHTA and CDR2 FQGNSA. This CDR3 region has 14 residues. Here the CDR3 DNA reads TGTGCCAGCAGCATACGGGGACAGGGGGCTGAAGCTTTCTTT. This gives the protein CASSIRGQGAEAFF.

In nucleotides, the CDR3 is TGTGCCAGCACACTGGGGGCCGGGTTGAGCACTGAAGCTTTCTTT. Translating gives CASTLGAGLSTEAFF. The gene calls are TRBV6-5 and TRBJ1-1; perhaps TRBD1 as D (6 bases). The germline V and J ends were trimmed by 7 bases and 4 bases, with 19 bases remaining between them. CDR1 is MNHEY and CDR2 is SVGAGI in the germline V gene. The CDR3 runs to 15 residues.

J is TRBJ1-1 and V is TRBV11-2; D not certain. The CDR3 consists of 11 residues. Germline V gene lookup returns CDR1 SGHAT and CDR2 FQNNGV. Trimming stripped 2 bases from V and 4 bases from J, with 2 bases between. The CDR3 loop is CASSLTTEAFF. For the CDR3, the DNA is TGTGCCAGCAGCTTAACCACTGAAGCTTTCTTT.